This T cell receptor (beta chain) was documented in a study of shared clonotypes between healthy human individuals. Study-level findings and limits: Rarefaction revealed incomplete sorted-subset sequencing despite large depth. An anticipated effect of sequencing depth on clonotype sharing among donors was recognized. Sampling involved blood alone; tissue repertoires likely differ.

The table lists this clone with a count of one. Its antigen is unidentified. Data came from immunoSEQ multiplex PCR; TCRdb stores just in-frame clones and leaves some out. This sample has 1.4 million or so clones, with roughly 98.5% found just once. The germline V gene encodes CDR1 MDHEN and CDR2 SYDVKM. With 5 bases removed from V and 2 bases from J, the gap between germline ends came to 21 bases. The CDR3 spans 17 residues. Sequenced input: naive CD4+ T cells sorted from blood. Subset reported: CD45RA+ positively selected. This clonotype was sampled from a man aged 25 to 45 in good health. The chain couples TRBV28 to TRBJ1-2; D possibly corresponds to TRBD1 (5 bases). The CDR3 DNA follows: TGTGCCAGCAGTCCCAACCCCCCCGCAGGGAAGAACTATGGCTACACCTTC. This sequence encodes CASSPNPPAGKNYGYTF.